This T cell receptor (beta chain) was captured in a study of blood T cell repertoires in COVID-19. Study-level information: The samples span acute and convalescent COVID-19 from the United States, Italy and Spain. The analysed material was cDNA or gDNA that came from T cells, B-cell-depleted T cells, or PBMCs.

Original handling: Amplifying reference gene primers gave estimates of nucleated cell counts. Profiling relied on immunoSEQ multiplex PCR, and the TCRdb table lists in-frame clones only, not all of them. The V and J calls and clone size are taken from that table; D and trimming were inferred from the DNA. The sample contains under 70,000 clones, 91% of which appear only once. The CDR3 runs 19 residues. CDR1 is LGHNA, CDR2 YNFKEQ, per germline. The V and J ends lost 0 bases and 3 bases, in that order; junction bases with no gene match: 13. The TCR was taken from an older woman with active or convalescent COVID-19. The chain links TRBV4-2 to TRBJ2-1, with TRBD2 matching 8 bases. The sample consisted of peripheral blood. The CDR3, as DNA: TGTGCCAGCAGCCAAGATCCGAGACCAGCGGGAGATTACTACAATGAGCAGTTCTTC. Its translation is CASSQDPRPAGDYYNEQFF.